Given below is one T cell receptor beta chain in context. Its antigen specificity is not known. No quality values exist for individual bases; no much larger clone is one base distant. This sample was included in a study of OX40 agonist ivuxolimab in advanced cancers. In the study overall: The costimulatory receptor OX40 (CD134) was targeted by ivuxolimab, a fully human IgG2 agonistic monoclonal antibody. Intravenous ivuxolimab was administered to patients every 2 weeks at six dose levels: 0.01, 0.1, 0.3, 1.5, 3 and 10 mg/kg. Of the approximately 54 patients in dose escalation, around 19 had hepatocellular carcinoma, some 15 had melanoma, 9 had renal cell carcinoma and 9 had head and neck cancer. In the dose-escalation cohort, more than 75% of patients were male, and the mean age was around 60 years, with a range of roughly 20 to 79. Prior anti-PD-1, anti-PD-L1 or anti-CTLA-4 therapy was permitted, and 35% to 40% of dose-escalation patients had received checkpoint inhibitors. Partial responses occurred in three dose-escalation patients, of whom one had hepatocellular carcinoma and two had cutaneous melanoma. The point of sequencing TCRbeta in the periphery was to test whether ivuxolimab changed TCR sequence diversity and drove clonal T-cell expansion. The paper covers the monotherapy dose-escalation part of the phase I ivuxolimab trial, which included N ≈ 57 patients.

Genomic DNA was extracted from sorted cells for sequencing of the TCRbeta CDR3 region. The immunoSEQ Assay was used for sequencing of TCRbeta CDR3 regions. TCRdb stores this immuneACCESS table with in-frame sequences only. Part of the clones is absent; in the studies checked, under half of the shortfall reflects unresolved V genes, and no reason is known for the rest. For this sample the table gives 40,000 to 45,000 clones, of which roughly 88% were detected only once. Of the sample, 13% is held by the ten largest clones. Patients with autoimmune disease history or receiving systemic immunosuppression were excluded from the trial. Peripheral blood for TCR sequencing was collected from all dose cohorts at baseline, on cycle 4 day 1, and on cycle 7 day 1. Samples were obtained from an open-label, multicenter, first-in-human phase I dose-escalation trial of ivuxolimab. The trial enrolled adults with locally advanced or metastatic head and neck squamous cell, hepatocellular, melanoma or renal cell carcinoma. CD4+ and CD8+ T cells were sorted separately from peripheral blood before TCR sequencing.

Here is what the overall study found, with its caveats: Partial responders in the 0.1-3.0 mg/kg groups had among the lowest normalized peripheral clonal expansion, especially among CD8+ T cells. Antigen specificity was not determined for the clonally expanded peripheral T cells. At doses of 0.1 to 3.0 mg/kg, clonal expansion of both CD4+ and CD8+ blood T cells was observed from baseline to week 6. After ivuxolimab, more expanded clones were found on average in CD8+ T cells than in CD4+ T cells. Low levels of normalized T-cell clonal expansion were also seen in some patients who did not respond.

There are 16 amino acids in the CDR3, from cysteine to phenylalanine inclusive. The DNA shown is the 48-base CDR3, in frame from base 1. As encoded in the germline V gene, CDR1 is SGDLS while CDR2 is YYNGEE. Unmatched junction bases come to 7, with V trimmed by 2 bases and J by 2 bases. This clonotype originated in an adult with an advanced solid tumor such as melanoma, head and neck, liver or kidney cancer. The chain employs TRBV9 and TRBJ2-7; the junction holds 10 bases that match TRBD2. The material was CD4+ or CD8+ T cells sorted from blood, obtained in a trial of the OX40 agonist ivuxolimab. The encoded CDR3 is CASSVYDSGRPYEQYF. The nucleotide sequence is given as TGTGCCAGCAGCGTCTACGATAGCGGGAGGCCCTACGAGCAGTACTTC.